This TCR beta chain is from a study of cytomegalovirus exposure and HLA in healthy donors. Study-wide points: Some TCR beta chains (164 of them) were listed as cytomegalovirus-associated. Accounts indicate the classifier identified cytomegalovirus status with strong specificity and sensitivity.

CDR3 length: 18 amino acids. In regard to this clone: No antigen is known for it.

The data were produced by immunoSEQ multiplex PCR, yet TCRdb's version contains in-frame clones alone and is incomplete. The repertoire holds some 120,000 clones, with 89% as singletons. This clonotype was obtained from a woman under 30 in good health and CMV-seronegative. The chain employs TRBV12-2 and TRBJ1-3; TRBD1, the table's D call, was not compared with the DNA. TRBV12-2 is designated a pseudogene. Sequenced material: PBMCs. The CDR3 is CASRLRLRDSFSGNTIYF. In DNA, the CDR3 is TGTGCAAGTCGCTTAAGGCTCCGGGACAGTTTCTCTGGAAACACCATATATTTT.